The rows below give T cell receptor beta chains drawn from one sample of a study of blood T cell repertoires in COVID-19. Profiling relied on immunoSEQ multiplex PCR, and the TCRdb table lists in-frame clones only, not all of them. The sample lists hundreds of thousands of clones; approximately 87% were seen once. Sequencing was done on a sample of peripheral blood. The receptors stem from a woman between 45 and 65 years old with acute or convalescent COVID-19. The conserved cysteine and the conserved F or W are not part of the CDR3 here. The order of the fields is D gene, V gene, CDR3 protein. A D gene is named only where the DNA matches it firmly.

>TRBD1|TRBV30
AGDSSYNEQF
>-|TRBV4-2
ASSQGLREAQPQH
>TRBD2|TRBV3-1/TRBV3-2
ASSVRPRASGGGNEQF
>TRBD1|TRBV19
ASSIKAGGGNGYT
>-|TRBV7-9
ASSLGGGQLNYGYT
>-|TRBV29-1
SADSPGHYGYT
>-|TRBV6-5
ASSYWTGTEAF
>TRBD1|TRBV20-1
SASPATKGAYT
>-|TRBV28
ASSLSSNFGGNNYGYT
>-|TRBV7-9
ASSFWTVSGELF
>TRBD1|TRBV18
ASSPPDRVSLEQY
>-|TRBV30
AWRRGINGDEQF
>-|TRBV14
ASSQATQDTQY
>-|TRBV19
ASSQNPGWTNEKLF
>TRBD1|TRBV4-3
ASSQGGQGLYEQY
>TRBD2|TRBV7-2
ASSSLPGLAGKQY
>-|TRBV13
ASSSLEGGKTQY
>-|TRBV11-3
ASSWGRDSYEQY
>-|TRBV18
ASSPDRSYNSPLH
>-|TRBV6-2/TRBV6-3
ASSDVGLLETQY
>TRBD1|TRBV12-5
ASAGQGAFTDTQY
>-|TRBV10-3
AISVAYEQY
>-|TRBV27
ASSSGGREGYT
>TRBD2|TRBV10-3
AIRVGGSISYEQY
>-|TRBV24-1
ATSDLDTEQF
>TRBD2|TRBV27
ASTTGGTSYEQY
>-|TRBV18
ASSPPNSGVGDEQF
>-|TRBV27
ASTGNTDTQY